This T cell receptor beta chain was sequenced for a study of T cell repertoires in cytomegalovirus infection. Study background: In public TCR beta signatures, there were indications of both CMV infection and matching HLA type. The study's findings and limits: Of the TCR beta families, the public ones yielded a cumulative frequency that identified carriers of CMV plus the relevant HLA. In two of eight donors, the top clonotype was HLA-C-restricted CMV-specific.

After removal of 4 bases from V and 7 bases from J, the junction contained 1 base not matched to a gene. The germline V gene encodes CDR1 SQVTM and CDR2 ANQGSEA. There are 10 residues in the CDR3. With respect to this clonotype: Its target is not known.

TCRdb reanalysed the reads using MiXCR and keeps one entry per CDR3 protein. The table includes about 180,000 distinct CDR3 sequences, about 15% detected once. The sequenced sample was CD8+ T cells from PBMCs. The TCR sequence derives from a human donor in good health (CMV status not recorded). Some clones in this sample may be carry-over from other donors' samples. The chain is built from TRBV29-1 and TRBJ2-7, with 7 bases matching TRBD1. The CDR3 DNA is TGCAGCGTTGGGGGACAGGAGCAGTACTTC. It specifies CSVGGQEQYF.